These T cell receptor beta chains were read from a single sample in a study of blood T cells in healthy people across ages. TCRdb re-called the 5' RACE reads through MiXCR, storing one row per CDR3 protein. Of roughly 680,000 distinct CDR3 sequences listed, approximately 21% are singletons. Specimen: blood. The receptors were sampled from a man in his sixties or seventies in good health. CDR3s include the opening cysteine and the closing phenylalanine or tryptophan. The D gene is left open where the match is weak. The listing skips clone size in some rows; elsewhere it reads once, few, many or a size class.

size: few
D: TRBD2
J: TRBJ2-1
V: TRBV10-2
length: 15
DNA: TGCGCCAGCAGAATGGGACTAGCGGGAGGGGAGGAGCAGTTCTTC
CDR3: CASRMGLAGGEEQFF

size: few
D: TRBD1
J: TRBJ2-5
V: TRBV20-1
length: 14
DNA: TGCAGTGCTAGAGATCTCCAACAGGGGGAGACCCAGTACTTC
CDR3: CSARDLQQGETQYF

size: many
D: TRBD2
J: TRBJ2-1
V: TRBV7-3
length: 14
DNA: TGTGCCAGCAGCCAAACCGGGACTAGCGGACCGCAGTTCTTC
CDR3: CASSQTGTSGPQFF

size: NA
D: NA
J: TRBJ1-4
V: TRBV4-3
length: 15
DNA: TGCGCCAGCAGCCAAGCGCAGGGCCAAAATGAAAAACTGCTTTTT
CDR3: CASSQAQGQNEKLLF

size: NA
D: TRBD2
J: TRBJ2-5
V: TRBV5-1
length: 17
DNA: TGCGCCAGCAGCCAAGGACTAGCGGGAGAAGGTTTAGCGACCCAGTACTTC
CDR3: CASSQGLAGEGLATQYF

size: NA
D: TRBD1
J: TRBJ1-2
V: TRBV28
length: 14
DNA: TGTGCCAGCCGGCTGGGACAGGGGACCTATGGCTACACCTTC
CDR3: CASRLGQGTYGYTF

size: many
D: NA
J: TRBJ2-5
V: TRBV7-2
length: 13
DNA: TGTGCCAGCAGCAGGGACAAACAAGAGACCCAGTACTTC
CDR3: CASSRDKQETQYF

size: NA
D: TRBD1
J: TRBJ2-7
V: TRBV9
length: 13
DNA: TGTGCCAGCAGCGCAGGACAGGGTAACGAGCAGTACTTC
CDR3: CASSAGQGNEQYF

size: few
D: NA
J: TRBJ2-5
V: TRBV18
length: 13
DNA: TGTGCCAGCTTCAGCGCAGCTGAAGAGACCCAGTACTTC
CDR3: CASFSAAEETQYF

size: few
D: TRBD1
J: TRBJ2-5
V: TRBV6-6
length: 15
DNA: TGTGCCAGCAGTTACCGGCAGGGGGCGCGAGAGACCCAGTACTTC
CDR3: CASSYRQGARETQYF

size: NA
D: TRBD2
J: TRBJ2-2
V: TRBV20-1
length: 13
DNA: TGCAGTGCTGGACAGCATAGTAGCGGGGGGCTGTTTTTT
CDR3: CSAGQHSSGGLFF

size: NA
D: NA
J: TRBJ2-3
V: TRBV29-1
length: 16
DNA: TGCAGCGTTGAAGAGGGGGGTAGCACGGGCACAGATACGCAGTATTTT
CDR3: CSVEEGGSTGTDTQYF

size: NA
D: NA
J: TRBJ1-6
V: TRBV6-6
length: 16
DNA: TGTGCCAGCAGCCCGGGGGGGATTCTCTATAATTCACCCCTCCACTTT
CDR3: CASSPGGILYNSPLHF

size: few
D: NA
J: TRBJ2-3
V: TRBV5-1
length: 15
DNA: TGCGCCAGCAGGTCGGGGCGCACCGACACAGATACGCAGTATTTT
CDR3: CASRSGRTDTDTQYF

size: NA
D: NA
J: TRBJ1-2
V: TRBV9
length: 14
DNA: TGTGCCAGCAGCGTAGGCCGACTACCCTATGGCTACACCTTC
CDR3: CASSVGRLPYGYTF

size: few
D: NA
J: TRBJ2-7
V: TRBV28
length: 15
DNA: TGTGCCAGCATAACCCAGGGGCCCTCGTCCTACGAGCAGTACTTC
CDR3: CASITQGPSSYEQYF

size: NA
D: TRBD1
J: TRBJ1-1
V: TRBV27
length: 14
DNA: TGTGCCAGCAGTTACGGGACAGGAAGGACTGAAGCTTTCTTT
CDR3: CASSYGTGRTEAFF

size: NA
D: NA
J: TRBJ1-1
V: TRBV20-1
length: 11
DNA: TGCAGTGCCCGTCTGGGGACTGAAGCTTTCTTT
CDR3: CSARLGTEAFF

size: many
D: NA
J: TRBJ2-2
V: TRBV5-8
length: 14
DNA: TGTGCCAGCAGCTTGGCACAGAACACCGGGGAGCTGTTTTTT
CDR3: CASSLAQNTGELFF

size: few
D: NA
J: TRBJ2-5
V: TRBV6-5
length: 13
DNA: TGTGCCAGCAGCCGGGGAGTCTCAGAGACCCAGTACTTC
CDR3: CASSRGVSETQYF

size: NA
D: NA
J: TRBJ2-1
V: TRBV6-5
length: 15
DNA: TGTGCCAGCAGGATCCCTCAGGGATCCTACAATGAGCAGTTCTTC
CDR3: CASRIPQGSYNEQFF

size: many
D: NA
J: TRBJ2-1
V: TRBV11-2
length: 13
DNA: TGTGCCAGCAGGGGGGACCGTTACAATGAGCAGTTCTTC
CDR3: CASRGDRYNEQFF

size: NA
D: TRBD2
J: TRBJ2-7
V: TRBV7-8
length: 20
DNA: TGTGCCAGCAGCTTAGCGCTGACAGGGCCGACTAGCGGGCCTACCTACGAGCAGTACTTC
CDR3: CASSLALTGPTSGPTYEQYF

size: few
D: NA
J: TRBJ1-1
V: TRBV15
length: 14
DNA: TGTGCCACCAGCAGCCTTCCCGCATTATTTGAAGCTTTCTTT
CDR3: CATSSLPALFEAFF

size: NA
D: NA
J: TRBJ2-7
V: TRBV28
length: 14
DNA: TGTGCCAGCAGTCGTATCCGGGAGACCTACGAGCAGTACTTC
CDR3: CASSRIRETYEQYF

size: few
D: TRBD2
J: TRBJ2-1
V: TRBV24-1
length: 17
DNA: TGTGCCACCAGTGATGGGACTAGCGGGAGTTCCTACAATGAGCAGTTCTTC
CDR3: CATSDGTSGSSYNEQFF

size: few
D: TRBD1
J: TRBJ1-2
V: TRBV20-1
length: 14
DNA: TGCAGTGCTAGCCCCGGACAGGGGGCGTATGGCTACACCTTC
CDR3: CSASPGQGAYGYTF

size: NA
D: TRBD1
J: TRBJ2-7
V: TRBV3-1
length: 16
DNA: TGTGCCAGCAGCCAAGGCCTACCGGGACAGGGGTACGAGCAGTACTTC
CDR3: CASSQGLPGQGYEQYF

size: NA
D: TRBD1
J: TRBJ1-2
V: TRBV18
length: 14
DNA: TGTGCCAGCTCAGGACAGGGGGGCGAGGATGGCTACACCTTC
CDR3: CASSGQGGEDGYTF

size: few
D: NA
J: TRBJ1-2
V: TRBV20-1
length: 12
DNA: TGCAGTGCCTACGGACAAGCCTATGGCTACACCTTC
CDR3: CSAYGQAYGYTF

size: few
D: NA
J: TRBJ2-3
V: TRBV5-1
length: 15
DNA: TGCGCCAGTCATCACACACAGGAACGCACAGATACGCAGTATTTT
CDR3: CASHHTQERTDTQYF

size: once
D: TRBD2
J: TRBJ2-1
V: TRBV5-4
length: 15
DNA: TGTGCCAGCAGCCCCGGGAGGTCCTTTCGGAATGAGCAGTTCTTC
CDR3: CASSPGRSFRNEQFF

size: few
D: TRBD2
J: TRBJ2-7
V: TRBV14
length: 16
DNA: TGTGCCAGCAGCCCCTATTTAGCGGGAGGGAGGTACGAGCAGTACTTC
CDR3: CASSPYLAGGRYEQYF

size: NA
D: NA
J: TRBJ2-3
V: TRBV12-3/TRBV12-4
length: 15
DNA: TGTGCCAGCAGTTTCCGGGATCTTTCCATAGATACGCAGTATTTT
CDR3: CASSFRDLSIDTQYF

size: many
D: TRBD1
J: TRBJ2-7
V: TRBV6-5
length: 14
DNA: TGTGCCAGCAGTTCACCGGGACAGAGGTACGAGCAGTACTTC
CDR3: CASSSPGQRYEQYF

size: NA
D: NA
J: TRBJ2-6
V: TRBV5-6
length: 19
DNA: TGTGCCAGCAGCTTGGCCCCGGGACACATTATCTCTGGGGCCAACGTCCTGACTTTC
CDR3: CASSLAPGHIISGANVLTF

size: few
D: NA
J: TRBJ2-1
V: TRBV20-1
length: 12
DNA: TGCAGTGCTAGTGCGCTCTTCAATGAGCAGTTCTTC
CDR3: CSASALFNEQFF

size: NA
D: TRBD2
J: TRBJ2-1
V: TRBV4-3
length: 19
DNA: TGCGCCAGCAGCCGAGGACTAGCGGGAGGAGTTAGCTCCTACAATGAGCAGTTCTTC
CDR3: CASSRGLAGGVSSYNEQFF

size: NA
D: NA
J: TRBJ2-5
V: TRBV2
length: 15
DNA: TGTGCCAGCAGTGCATCGAGAGGGCCCGAAGGGACCCAGTACTTC
CDR3: CASSASRGPEGTQYF

size: many
D: NA
J: TRBJ1-5
V: TRBV28
length: 14
DNA: TGTGCCAGCAGTTCAGGGGATAGCAATCAGCCCCAGCATTTT
CDR3: CASSSGDSNQPQHF

size: few
D: NA
J: TRBJ1-3
V: TRBV29-1
length: 15
DNA: TGCAGCGTTCAGGACGGAACCAGCTCTGGAAACACCATATATTTT
CDR3: CSVQDGTSSGNTIYF

size: few
D: TRBD1
J: TRBJ2-3
V: TRBV28
length: 17
DNA: TGTGCCAGCAGTTTGGTAAGGACAGGCACCCTGGCGGATACGCAGTATTTT
CDR3: CASSLVRTGTLADTQYF

size: few
D: TRBD1
J: TRBJ2-5
V: TRBV11-2
length: 15
DNA: TGTGCCGGCAGCCTCTCCGGGACAGGGGAGGAGACCCAGTACTTC
CDR3: CAGSLSGTGEETQYF

size: NA
D: TRBD2
J: TRBJ2-5
V: TRBV4-2
length: 16
DNA: TGTGCCAGCAGCCAAGACACTAGCGGGAGTTGGGAGACCCAGTACTTC
CDR3: CASSQDTSGSWETQYF

size: NA
D: NA
J: TRBJ2-5
V: TRBV6-5
length: 13
DNA: TGTGCCAGCAGTTATATAGTGGGAGAGACCCAGTACTTC
CDR3: CASSYIVGETQYF

size: few
D: NA
J: TRBJ1-1
V: TRBV11-2
length: 13
DNA: TGTGCCAGCAGCTCCCTCGGATTTAGTGCCGCTTTCTTT
CDR3: CASSSLGFSAAFF

size: NA
D: NA
J: TRBJ2-4
V: TRBV12-3/TRBV12-4
length: 15
DNA: TGTGCCAGCAGTTTTGGTAGCAAAGCCAAAAACATTCAGTACTTC
CDR3: CASSFGSKAKNIQYF

size: NA
D: NA
J: TRBJ2-5
V: TRBV20-1
length: 14
DNA: TGCAGTGCTAGAGATCGAAAGGGGTTTGAGACCCAGTACTTC
CDR3: CSARDRKGFETQYF

size: NA
D: NA
J: TRBJ2-7
V: TRBV10-2
length: 12
DNA: TGCGCCAGCAGTGATGGGGGCTACGAGCAGTACTTC
CDR3: CASSDGGYEQYF

size: NA
D: TRBD2
J: TRBJ2-1
V: TRBV12-3/TRBV12-4
length: 15
DNA: TGTGCCAGCAGTTATAGGACTAGCGGGAGAAATGAGCAGTTCTTC
CDR3: CASSYRTSGRNEQFF

size: NA
D: TRBD2
J: TRBJ2-6
V: TRBV9
length: 17
DNA: TGTGCCAGCAGCGTAGAGGCGGGAGTACTGGGGGCCAACGTCCTGACTTTC
CDR3: CASSVEAGVLGANVLTF

size: many
D: TRBD1
J: TRBJ2-5
V: TRBV18
length: 13
DNA: TGTGCCAGCAGTAGACAGGGTTTAGAGACCCAGTACTTC
CDR3: CASSRQGLETQYF

size: few
D: NA
J: TRBJ2-7
V: TRBV2
length: 14
DNA: TGTGCCAGCAGTGAAGCAAGTAGCGACGACGAGCAGTACTTC
CDR3: CASSEASSDDEQYF

size: few
D: TRBD2
J: TRBJ2-1
V: TRBV27
length: 14
DNA: TGTGCCACCTCGGGACTAGCGGGAGGTGATGAGCAGTTCTTC
CDR3: CATSGLAGGDEQFF

size: few
D: NA
J: TRBJ2-5
V: TRBV4-3
length: 15
DNA: TGCGCCAGCAGCCAAGATCGGGGCAGTGGAGAGACCCAGTACTTC
CDR3: CASSQDRGSGETQYF

size: NA
D: NA
J: TRBJ2-5
V: TRBV5-8
length: 14
DNA: TGTGCCGGCAGCCCGGGAGTGCAGAAAGAGACCCAGTACTTC
CDR3: CAGSPGVQKETQYF

size: NA
D: TRBD2
J: TRBJ2-7
V: TRBV4-2
length: 17
DNA: TGTGCCAGCAGCCAAGGTTCAGCGGGGGCCCTGGGGTACGAGCAGTACTTC
CDR3: CASSQGSAGALGYEQYF

size: many
D: NA
J: TRBJ2-5
V: TRBV6-2/TRBV6-3
length: 12
DNA: TGTGCCAGCAACCAGGGAGATCAGACCCAGTACTTC
CDR3: CASNQGDQTQYF